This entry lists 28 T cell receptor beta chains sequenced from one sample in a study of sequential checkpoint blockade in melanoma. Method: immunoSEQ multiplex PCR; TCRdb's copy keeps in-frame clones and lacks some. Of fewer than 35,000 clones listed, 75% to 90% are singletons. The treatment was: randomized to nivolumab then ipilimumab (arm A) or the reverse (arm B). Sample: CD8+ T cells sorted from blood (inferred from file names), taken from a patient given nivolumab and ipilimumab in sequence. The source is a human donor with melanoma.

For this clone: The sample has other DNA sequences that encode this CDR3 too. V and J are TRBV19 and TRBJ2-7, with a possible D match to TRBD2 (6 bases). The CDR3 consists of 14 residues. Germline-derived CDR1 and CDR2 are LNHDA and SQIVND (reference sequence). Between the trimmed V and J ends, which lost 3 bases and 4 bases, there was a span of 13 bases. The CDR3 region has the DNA TGTGCCAGTAGTATTATCCCCGGGGGATACGAGCAGTACTTC. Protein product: CASSIIPGGYEQYF.

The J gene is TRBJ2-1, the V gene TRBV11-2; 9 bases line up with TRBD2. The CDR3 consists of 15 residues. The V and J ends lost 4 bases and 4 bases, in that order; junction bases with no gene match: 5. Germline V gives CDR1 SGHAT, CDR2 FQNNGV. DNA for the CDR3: TGTGCCAGCAGCTCCCCTAGCGGGACTTACAATGAGCAGTTCTTC. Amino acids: CASSSPSGTYNEQFF.

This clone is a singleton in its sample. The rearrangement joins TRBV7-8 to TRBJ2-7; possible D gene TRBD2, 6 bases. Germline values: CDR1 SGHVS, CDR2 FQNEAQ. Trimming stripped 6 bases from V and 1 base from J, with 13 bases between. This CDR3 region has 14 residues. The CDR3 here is CASREEGWSYEQYF. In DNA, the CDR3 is TGTGCCAGCAGGGAGGAGGGTTGGTCCTACGAGCAGTACTTC. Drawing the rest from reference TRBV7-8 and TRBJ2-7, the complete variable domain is GAGVSQSPRYKVAKRGQDVALRCDPISGHVSLFWYQQALGQGPEFLTYFQNEAQLDKSGLPSDRFFAERPEGSVSTLKIQRTQQEDSAVYLCASREEGWSYEQYFGPGTRLTVT.

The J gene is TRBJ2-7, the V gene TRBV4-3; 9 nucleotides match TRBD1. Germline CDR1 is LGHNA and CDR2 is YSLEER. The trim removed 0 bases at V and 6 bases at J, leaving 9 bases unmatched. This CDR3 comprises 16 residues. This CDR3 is CASSQDTGQGLGEQYF. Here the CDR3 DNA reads TGCGCCAGCAGCCAAGATACGGGACAGGGACTTGGCGAGCAGTACTTC.

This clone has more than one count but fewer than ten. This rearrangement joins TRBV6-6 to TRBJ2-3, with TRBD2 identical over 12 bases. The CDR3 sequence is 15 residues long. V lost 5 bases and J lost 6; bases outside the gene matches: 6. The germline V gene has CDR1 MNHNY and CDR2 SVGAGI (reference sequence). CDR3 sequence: CASSLLAGGGDTQYF. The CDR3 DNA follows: TGTGCCAGCAGTCTACTAGCGGGAGGTGGCGATACGCAGTATTTT.

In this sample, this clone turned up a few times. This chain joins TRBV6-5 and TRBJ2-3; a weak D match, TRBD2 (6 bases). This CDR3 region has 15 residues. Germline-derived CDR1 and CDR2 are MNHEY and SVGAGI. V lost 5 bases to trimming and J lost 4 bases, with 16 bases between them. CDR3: CASSPGEQVADTQYF. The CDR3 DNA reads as TGTGCCAGCAGTCCGGGGGAGCAGGTCGCAGATACGCAGTATTTT.

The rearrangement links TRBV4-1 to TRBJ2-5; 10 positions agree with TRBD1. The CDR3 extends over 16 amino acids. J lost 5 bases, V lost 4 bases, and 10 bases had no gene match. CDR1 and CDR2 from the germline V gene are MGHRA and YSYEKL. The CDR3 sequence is CASSLQDRGLKETQYF. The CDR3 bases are TGCGCCAGCAGCCTTCAGGACAGGGGGTTAAAGGAGACCCAGTACTTC.

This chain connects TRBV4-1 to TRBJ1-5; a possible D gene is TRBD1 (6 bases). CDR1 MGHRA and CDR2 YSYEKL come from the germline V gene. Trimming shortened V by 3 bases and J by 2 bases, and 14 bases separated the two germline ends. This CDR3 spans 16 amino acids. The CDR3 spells CASSHGAGDGNQPQHF. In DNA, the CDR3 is TGCGCCAGCAGCCACGGGGCAGGGGACGGCAATCAGCCCCAGCATTTT.

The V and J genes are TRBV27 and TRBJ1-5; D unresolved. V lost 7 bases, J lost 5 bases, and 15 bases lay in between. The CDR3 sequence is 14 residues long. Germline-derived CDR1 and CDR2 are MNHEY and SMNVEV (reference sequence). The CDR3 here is CASTHLSVYQPQHF. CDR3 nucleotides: TGTGCCAGCACCCACCTATCGGTGTATCAGCCCCAGCATTTT.

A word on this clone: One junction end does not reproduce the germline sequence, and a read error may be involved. CDR3 bases: TGTGCCATCAGTAGGGACAGCGTGAACACTGAAGCTTTCTTT. Amino acids: CAISRDSVNTEAFF. The genes are TRBV6-5 and TRBJ1-1; TRBD1 aligns across 7 bases. Germline V gives CDR1 MNHEY, CDR2 SVGAGI. The CDR3 is made up of 14 amino acids.

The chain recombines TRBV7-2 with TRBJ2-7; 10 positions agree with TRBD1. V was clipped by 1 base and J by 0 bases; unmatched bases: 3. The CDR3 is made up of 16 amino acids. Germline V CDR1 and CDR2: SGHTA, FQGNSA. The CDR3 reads CASSLGGQGPSYEQYF. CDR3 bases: TGTGCCAGCAGCTTAGGGGGACAGGGGCCCTCCTACGAGCAGTACTTC. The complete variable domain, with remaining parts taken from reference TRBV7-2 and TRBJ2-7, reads GAGVSQSPSNKVTEKGKDVELRCDPISGHTALYWYRQSLGQGLEFLIYFQGNSAPDKSGLPSDRFSAERTGGSVSTLTIQRTQQEDSAVYLCASSLGGQGPSYEQYFGPGTRLTVT.

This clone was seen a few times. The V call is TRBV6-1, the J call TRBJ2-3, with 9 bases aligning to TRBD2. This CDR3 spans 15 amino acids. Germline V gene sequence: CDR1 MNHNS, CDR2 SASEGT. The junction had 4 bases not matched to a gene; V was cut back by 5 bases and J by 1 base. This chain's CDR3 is CASSSLAGGTDTQYF. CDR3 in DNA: TGTGCCAGCAGTTCCTTAGCGGGAGGCACAGATACGCAGTATTTT.

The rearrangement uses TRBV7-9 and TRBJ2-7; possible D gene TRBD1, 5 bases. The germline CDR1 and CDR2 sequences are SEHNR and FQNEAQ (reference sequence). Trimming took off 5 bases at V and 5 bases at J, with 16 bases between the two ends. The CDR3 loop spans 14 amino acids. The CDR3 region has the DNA TGTGCCAGCAGCCTAACTCAGGGTCCCAACGAGCAGTACTTC. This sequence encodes CASSLTQGPNEQYF.

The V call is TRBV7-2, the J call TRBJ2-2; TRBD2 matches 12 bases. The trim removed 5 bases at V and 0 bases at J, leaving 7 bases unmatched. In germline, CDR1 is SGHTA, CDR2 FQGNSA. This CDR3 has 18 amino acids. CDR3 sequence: CASSTSSGRAPNTGELFF. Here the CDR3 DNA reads TGTGCCAGCAGCACCTCTAGCGGGAGGGCCCCGAACACCGGGGAGCTGTTTTTT.

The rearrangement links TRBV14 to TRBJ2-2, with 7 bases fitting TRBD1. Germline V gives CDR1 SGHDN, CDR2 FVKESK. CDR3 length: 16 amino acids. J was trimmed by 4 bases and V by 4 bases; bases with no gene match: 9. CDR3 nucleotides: TGTGCCAGCAGCCTGGAGACAGGGCGGGTCACCGGGGAGCTGTTTTTT. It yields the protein CASSLETGRVTGELFF.

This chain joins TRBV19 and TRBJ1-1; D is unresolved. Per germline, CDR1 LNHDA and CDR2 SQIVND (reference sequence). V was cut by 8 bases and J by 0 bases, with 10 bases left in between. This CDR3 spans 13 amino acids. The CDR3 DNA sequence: TGTGCCAGTGCCGACTCGATGAACACTGAAGCTTTCTTT. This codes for CASADSMNTEAFF.

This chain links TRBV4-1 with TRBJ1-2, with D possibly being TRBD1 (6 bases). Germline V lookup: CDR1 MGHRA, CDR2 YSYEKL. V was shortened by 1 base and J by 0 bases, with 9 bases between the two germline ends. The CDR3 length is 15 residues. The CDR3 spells CASSQAQGTNYGYTF. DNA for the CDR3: TGCGCCAGCAGCCAAGCGCAGGGGACTAACTATGGCTACACCTTC.

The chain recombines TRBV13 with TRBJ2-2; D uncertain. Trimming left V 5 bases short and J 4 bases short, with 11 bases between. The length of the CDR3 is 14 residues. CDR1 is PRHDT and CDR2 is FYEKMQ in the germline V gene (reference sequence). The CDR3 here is CASSPEPVTGELFF. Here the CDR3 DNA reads TGTGCCAGCAGCCCCGAGCCGGTCACCGGGGAGCTGTTTTTT.

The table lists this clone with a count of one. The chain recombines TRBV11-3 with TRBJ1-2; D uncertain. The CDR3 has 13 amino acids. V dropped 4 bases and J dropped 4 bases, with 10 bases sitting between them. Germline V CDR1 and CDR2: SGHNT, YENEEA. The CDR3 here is CASSSRVGYGYTF. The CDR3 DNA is TGTGCCAGCAGCTCGAGGGTTGGCTATGGCTACACCTTC. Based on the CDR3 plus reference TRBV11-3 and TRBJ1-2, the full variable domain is EAGVVQSPRYKIIEKKQPVAFWCNPISGHNTLYWYLQNLGQGPELLIRYENEEAVDDSQLPKDRFSAERLKGVDSTLKIQPAELGDSAVYLCASSSRVGYGYTFGSGTRLTVV.

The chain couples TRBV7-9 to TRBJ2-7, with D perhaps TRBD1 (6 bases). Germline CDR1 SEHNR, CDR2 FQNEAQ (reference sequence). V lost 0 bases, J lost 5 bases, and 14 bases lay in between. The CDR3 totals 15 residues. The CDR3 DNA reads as TGTGCCAGCAGCTTAGCATGGGGGCAAGCCCACGAGCAGTACTTC. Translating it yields CASSLAWGQAHEQYF.

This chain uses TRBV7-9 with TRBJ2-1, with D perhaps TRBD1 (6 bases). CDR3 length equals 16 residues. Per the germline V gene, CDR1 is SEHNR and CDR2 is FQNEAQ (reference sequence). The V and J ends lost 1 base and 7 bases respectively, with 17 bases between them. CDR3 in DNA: TGTGCCAGCAGCTTAGGGGAACAGGGTTGGGGGAATGAGCAGTTCTTC. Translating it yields CASSLGEQGWGNEQFF.

CDR3 in amino acids: CASSHPREEFNEQFF. CDR3 nucleotide sequence: TGTGCCAGCAGCCACCCGAGGGAGGAGTTCAATGAGCAGTTCTTC. The rearrangement links TRBV7-9 to TRBJ2-1; D is perhaps TRBD2 (6 bases). The germline gives CDR1 SEHNR, CDR2 FQNEAQ (reference sequence). The CDR3 runs 15 residues. V was clipped by 5 bases and J by 6 bases, with 17 bases between them.

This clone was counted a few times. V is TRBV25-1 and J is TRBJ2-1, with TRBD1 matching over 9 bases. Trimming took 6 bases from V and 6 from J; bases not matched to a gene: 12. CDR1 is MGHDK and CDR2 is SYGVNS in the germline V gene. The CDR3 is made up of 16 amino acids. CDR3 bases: TGTGCCAGCAGGGCCCTCAAGGGACAGGGCTTCAATGAGCAGTTCTTC. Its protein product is CASRALKGQGFNEQFF.

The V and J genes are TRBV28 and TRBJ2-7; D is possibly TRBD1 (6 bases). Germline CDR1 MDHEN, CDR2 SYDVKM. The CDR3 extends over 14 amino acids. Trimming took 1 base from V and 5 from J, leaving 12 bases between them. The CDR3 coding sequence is TGTGCCAGCAGTTTATTATTGGGGGCCAACGAGCAGTACTTC. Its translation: CASSLLLGANEQYF.

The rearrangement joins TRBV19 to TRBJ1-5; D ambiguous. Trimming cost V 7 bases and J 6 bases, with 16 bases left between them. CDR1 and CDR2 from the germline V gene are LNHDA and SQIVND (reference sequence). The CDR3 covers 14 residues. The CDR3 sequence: CASTPSALGQPQHF. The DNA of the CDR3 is TGTGCCAGTACCCCCTCAGCCCTAGGTCAGCCCCAGCATTTT.

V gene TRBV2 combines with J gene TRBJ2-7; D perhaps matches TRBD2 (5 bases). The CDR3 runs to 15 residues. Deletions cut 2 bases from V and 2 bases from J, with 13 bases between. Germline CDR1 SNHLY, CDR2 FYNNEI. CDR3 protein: CASSERLEGTYEQYF. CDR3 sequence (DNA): TGTGCCAGCAGTGAACGGCTAGAGGGAACCTACGAGCAGTACTTC.

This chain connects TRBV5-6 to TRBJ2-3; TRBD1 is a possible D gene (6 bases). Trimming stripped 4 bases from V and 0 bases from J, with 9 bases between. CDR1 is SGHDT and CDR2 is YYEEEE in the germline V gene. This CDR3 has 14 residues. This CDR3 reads CASSADSSTDTQYF. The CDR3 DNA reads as TGTGCCAGCAGCGCGGACAGTAGCACAGATACGCAGTATTTT.

The CDR3 protein is CASSRGQGTSYGYTF. CDR3 DNA sequence: TGCGCCAGCAGCCGGGGACAGGGAACAAGCTATGGCTACACCTTC. V and J are TRBV4-1 and TRBJ1-2; TRBD1 matches 9 bases. Trimming removed 4 bases from V and 4 bases from J; junction bases left unmatched: 7. CDR1 MGHRA and CDR2 YSYEKL come from the germline V gene. The CDR3 is 15 amino acids.